Following are 10 T cell receptor beta chains from one sample sequenced in a study of shared clonotypes between healthy human individuals. Clones were sequenced by immunoSEQ multiplex PCR, and TCRdb holds only the in-frame ones, with some missing. Of some 2,100,000 clones in the sample, under 97% were seen once. The sequencing sample was made of naive CD4+ T cells sorted from blood. The sample's subset: CD45RA+ positively selected. These receptors all stem from a young man in good health.

The V gene is TRBV10-3, the J gene TRBJ1-2; no reliable D call. The CDR3 is 12 residues long. CDR1 ENHRY and CDR2 SYGVKD come from the germline V gene. The V end lost 11 bases, the J end lost 4 bases, and 14 bases lay between the germline ends. CDR3 DNA: TGTGCCCACTCTCTATTGGGCTATGGCTACACCTTC. Protein: CAHSLLGYGYTF.

The rearrangement joins TRBV11-2 to TRBJ2-5, with D perhaps matching TRBD1 or TRBD2 (5 bases each). The germline V and J ends were trimmed by 1 base and 5 bases, with 8 bases remaining between them. The CDR3 runs 13 residues. Germline CDR1 SGHAT, CDR2 FQNNGV. The CDR3 sequence: CASSLGGTETQYF. The CDR3, as DNA: TGTGCCAGCAGCTTAGGAGGGACGGAGACCCAGTACTTC.

This CDR3 reads CASSIAIGQGDMKTQYF. In DNA form, the CDR3 reads TGTGCCAGTAGTATAGCTATTGGGCAGGGGGACATGAAGACCCAGTACTTC. This chain connects TRBV19 to TRBJ2-5; 7 nucleotides align to TRBD1. The CDR3 totals 17 residues. The germline V gene encodes CDR1 LNHDA and CDR2 SQIVND (reference sequence). The V gene end was trimmed by 1 base and the J gene end by 6 bases; junction bases not matched to a gene: 14.

Here the CDR3 DNA reads TGTGCCAGCCAAGGGGGCTCAACCTACGAGCAGTACTTC. Protein product: CASQGGSTYEQYF. The chain is built from TRBV18 and TRBJ2-7; 7 bases line up with TRBD1. Germline CDR1 reads KGHSH; CDR2 reads LQKENI. This CDR3 is built from 13 residues. The junction had 6 bases not matched to a gene; V was cut back by 8 bases and J by 2 bases.

This clone was recorded once. The genes are TRBV6-5 and TRBJ1-2; TRBD1 aligns across 8 bases. J was trimmed by 3 bases and V by 0 bases; bases with no gene match: 3. Germline V CDR1 and CDR2: MNHEY, SVGAGI. CDR3 length equals 15 residues. CDR3 region: CASSYSRGRDYGYTF. DNA of the CDR3: TGTGCCAGCAGTTACTCCAGGGGGCGGGACTATGGCTACACCTTC.

The chain recombines TRBV6-6 with TRBJ1-2; 7 bases fit TRBD1. J gave up 4 bases and V 5 bases, and 4 bases lay outside the gene matches. Germline CDR1 reads MNHNY; CDR2 reads SVGAGI (reference sequence). The CDR3 length is 13 residues. The CDR3 sequence: CASSGGTAYGYTF. The CDR3 coding sequence is TGTGCCAGCAGTGGAGGGACAGCCTATGGCTACACCTTC.

The rearrangement links TRBV11-3 to TRBJ2-3; D gene unclear. This CDR3 has 14 amino acids. Germline assignment: CDR1 SGHNT and CDR2 YENEEA. The V gene lost 0 bases and the J gene lost 4 bases, with 8 bases spanning the gap. CDR3 nucleotides: TGTGCCAGCAGCTTAGATCGTTGGTCAGATACGCAGTATTTT. Translated, it gives CASSLDRWSDTQYF.

The CDR3 region has the DNA TGTGCCTGGAGTAGGGGGGTTCTTGCTTCGGCTTTCTTT. Its translation: CAWSRGVLASAFF. The rearrangement links TRBV30 to TRBJ1-1, with D tentatively TRBD1 (6 bases). With 2 bases removed from V and 11 bases from J, the gap between germline ends came to 18 bases. The CDR3 runs 13 residues. Looked up from germline, CDR1 is GTSNPN and CDR2 is SVGIG (reference sequence).

Concerning this clone: This same CDR3 is encoded by further DNA sequences in the sample. This chain links TRBV28 with TRBJ1-1, with D maybe TRBD1 (5 bases). V lost 4 bases to trimming and J lost 1 base, with 10 bases between them. The CDR3 spans 14 residues. CDR1 is MDHEN, CDR2 SYDVKM, per germline. CDR3 DNA: TGTGCCAGCAGTTCCTCGGGGGGGAACACTGAAGCTTTCTTT. Translated, it gives CASSSSGGNTEAFF.

The rearrangement joins TRBV5-6 to TRBJ2-5; 9 bases are shared with TRBD2. Germline V gene sequence: CDR1 SGHDT, CDR2 YYEEEE. There are 14 residues in the CDR3. V shed 5 bases and J 2 bases; nucleotides not matched to a gene: 4. In DNA, the CDR3 is TGTGCCAGCAGATTAGCGGGAGCACAAGAGACCCAGTACTTC. Its protein product is CASRLAGAQETQYF.